This T cell receptor beta chain was retrieved from a study of technical replicates of blood from several donors. Profiling relied on immunoSEQ multiplex PCR, and the TCRdb table lists in-frame clones only, not all of them. The sample yields under 85,000 clones, 90% to 95% seen once. CDR1 is SGHAT, CDR2 FQNNGV, per germline. The V gene lost 0 bases and the J gene lost 0 bases, with 11 bases spanning the gap. This CDR3 is built from 17 residues. The sample taken for sequencing was T cells isolated from PBMCs. V usage is TRBV11-2 and J usage is TRBJ2-2; possibly TRBD2 for D (5 bases). This clonotype was obtained from a human donor in good health. This CDR3 reads CASSLDGLATNTGELFF. As DNA, the CDR3 is TGTGCCAGCAGCTTAGATGGCCTAGCCACGAACACCGGGGAGCTGTTTTTT.